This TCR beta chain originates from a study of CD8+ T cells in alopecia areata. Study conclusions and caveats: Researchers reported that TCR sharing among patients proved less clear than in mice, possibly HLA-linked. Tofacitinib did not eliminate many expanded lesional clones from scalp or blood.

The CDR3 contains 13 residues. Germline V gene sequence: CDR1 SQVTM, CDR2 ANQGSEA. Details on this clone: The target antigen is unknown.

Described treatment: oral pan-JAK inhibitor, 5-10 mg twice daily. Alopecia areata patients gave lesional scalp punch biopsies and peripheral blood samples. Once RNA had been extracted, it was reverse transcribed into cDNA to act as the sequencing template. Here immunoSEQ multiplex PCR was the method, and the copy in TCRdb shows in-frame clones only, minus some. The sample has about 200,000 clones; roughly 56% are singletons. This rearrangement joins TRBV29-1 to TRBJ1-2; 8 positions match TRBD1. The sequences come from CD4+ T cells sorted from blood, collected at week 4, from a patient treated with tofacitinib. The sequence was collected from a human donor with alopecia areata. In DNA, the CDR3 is TGCGCAGCGTTGGTAGGACAGGGATATGGCTACACCTTC. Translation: CAALVGQGYGYTF.